Listed below are T cell receptor beta chains from one sample, sequenced in a study of blood T cell repertoires in COVID-19. Sequencing was performed with immunoSEQ multiplex PCR; in TCRdb, only in-frame clones are kept and a portion is missing. The sample has approximately 400,000 clones; about 87% are singletons. Sequenced: PBMCs or T cells enriched from blood (not recorded which). The source is a man aged 30-40 years who had recovered from COVID-19. The CDR3 runs from the conserved cysteine through the conserved F or W. The D gene is left open where the match is weak. The listing skips clone size in some rows; elsewhere it reads once, few, many or a size class.

d_gene	v_gene	j_gene	abundance	CDR3aa	CDR3nt
-	TRBV13	TRBJ2-4	-	CASSLQGYPKNIQYF	TGTGCCAGCAGCTTACAGGGGTATCCCAAAAACATTCAGTACTTC
-	TRBV28	TRBJ1-2	once	CASSTPGGRGGGYTF	TGTGCCAGCAGTACCCCCGGGGGGCGGGGGGGTGGCTACACCTTC
TRBD1	TRBV6-5	TRBJ1-2	-	CASSSPGTGSAGYTF	TGTGCCAGCAGTAGTCCCGGGACAGGGTCGGCTGGCTACACCTTC
-	TRBV5-1	TRBJ1-3	-	CASSLAGGGRSSGNTIYF	TGCGCCAGCAGCTTGGCGGGGGGGGGCCGATCCTCTGGAAACACCATATATTTT
-	TRBV7-9	TRBJ2-1	-	CASSPTDWAYNEQFF	TGTGCCAGCAGCCCTACAGATTGGGCATACAATGAGCAGTTCTTC
-	TRBV27	TRBJ1-1	once	CASSLSRMNTEAFF	TGTGCCAGCAGTTTGTCCCGTATGAACACTGAAGCTTTCTTT
TRBD1	TRBV30	TRBJ1-6	-	CAWRDRFRVNSPLHF	TGTGCCTGGAGGGACAGGTTCAGAGTAAATTCACCCCTCCACTTT
TRBD1	TRBV19	TRBJ2-5	once	CASSMVSQGDQYF	TGTGCCAGTAGTATGGTTTCACAGGGGGACCAGTACTTC
-	TRBV24-1	TRBJ2-5	-	CATSDFRGSEETQYF	TGTGCCACCAGTGATTTTCGGGGGTCCGAGGAGACCCAGTACTTC
TRBD1	TRBV10-1	TRBJ2-1	-	CASSVAGGYNEQFF	TGCGCCAGCAGTGTGGCAGGGGGCTACAATGAGCAGTTCTTC
-	TRBV3-1/TRBV3-2	TRBJ2-2	-	CASSRPGRAGRAGELFF	TGTGCCAGCAGCCGTCCTGGTAGGGCGGGGCGGGCCGGGGAGCTGTTTTTT
TRBD1	TRBV29-1	TRBJ1-2	-	CSAKQGAGYGYTF	TGCAGCGCCAAACAGGGGGCCGGCTATGGCTACACCTTC
TRBD1	TRBV9	TRBJ1-6	-	CASSYEDRAYNSPLHF	TGTGCCAGCAGCTACGAGGACAGGGCCTATAATTCACCCCTCCACTTT
TRBD1	TRBV7-9	TRBJ1-2	-	CASSEGQGYFGYTF	TGTGCCAGCAGCGAGGGACAGGGTTATTTTGGCTACACCTTC
-	TRBV7-9	TRBJ1-1	-	CASSLEGRGEAFF	TGTGCCAGCAGCTTAGAGGGGCGGGGTGAAGCTTTCTTT
-	TRBV19	TRBJ1-1	few	CASKRGSRYPSEAFF	TGTGCCAGCAAAAGGGGCAGCCGATATCCCAGTGAAGCTTTCTTT
-	TRBV11-2	TRBJ1-1	-	CASSLGEATEAFF	TGTGCCAGCAGCTTAGGGGAGGCAACTGAAGCTTTCTTT
TRBD1	TRBV7-8	TRBJ1-1	-	CASSLDRGPGSTEAFF	TGTGCCAGCAGCCTAGACAGGGGGCCGGGAAGCACTGAAGCTTTCTTT
TRBD1	TRBV28	TRBJ1-2	-	CASRFKPGTGGLYGYTF	TGTGCCAGCAGGTTCAAACCCGGGACAGGGGGGCTCTATGGCTACACCTTC
TRBD2	TRBV7-2	TRBJ2-1	-	CASSLTSGAAEQFF	TGTGCCAGCAGCTTGACTAGCGGGGCGGCGGAGCAGTTCTTC
-	TRBV19	TRBJ1-3	-	CATTPLSGEELGNTIYF	TGTGCCACCACTCCCCTGAGCGGGGAAGAACTTGGAAACACCATATATTTT
TRBD1	TRBV15	TRBJ2-7	-	CATSLGRGYEQYF	TGTGCCACCAGCCTCGGCAGGGGGTACGAGCAGTACTTC
-	TRBV30	TRBJ1-1	few	CAWVTGNTEAFF	TGTGCCTGGGTGACAGGGAACACTGAAGCTTTCTTT
-	TRBV7-6	TRBJ1-1	-	CASSSQGTEAFF	TGTGCCAGCAGCTCCCAGGGTACTGAAGCTTTCTTT
-	TRBV3-1/TRBV3-2	TRBJ2-5	-	CASSQDRPETQYF	TGTGCCAGCAGCCAAGATCGTCCAGAGACCCAGTACTTC
TRBD1	TRBV3-1/TRBV3-2	TRBJ1-6	-	CASSQDYRDRENSPLHF	TGTGCCAGCAGCCAAGATTACCGGGACAGGGAAAATTCACCCCTCCACTTT
TRBD1	TRBV11-2	TRBJ2-7	-	CASSLSRQGALGEQYF	TGTGCCAGCAGCCTATCCCGACAGGGGGCGCTAGGCGAGCAGTACTTC
TRBD2	TRBV5-1	TRBJ2-3	-	CASSLDSSGPDTQYF	TGCGCCAGCAGCTTGGACTCTAGCGGGCCAGATACGCAGTATTTT
-	TRBV4-1	TRBJ1-1	-	CASSQDSRNTEAFF	TGCGCCAGCAGCCAAGATTCTAGGAACACTGAAGCTTTCTTT
-	TRBV9	TRBJ1-2	-	CASSAGPREDAYTF	TGTGCCAGCAGCGCCGGACCGCGGGAAGATGCCTACACCTTC
TRBD2	TRBV10-2	TRBJ2-1	-	CASLGGYNEQFF	TGCGCCAGCCTGGGGGGGTACAATGAGCAGTTCTTC
TRBD1	TRBV7-2	TRBJ1-4	-	CASSSPDRGIREKLFF	TGTGCCAGCAGCTCGCCGGACAGGGGAATCCGTGAAAAACTGTTTTTT
-	TRBV10-3	TRBJ1-2	-	CAISEGEGGMSGYTF	TGTGCCATCAGTGAGGGAGAGGGAGGAATGAGTGGCTACACCTTC
-	TRBV7-2	TRBJ1-3	-	CASSPRAVPNSGNTIYF	TGTGCCAGCAGCCCCCGTGCGGTACCTAACTCTGGAAACACCATATATTTT
TRBD1	TRBV5-1	TRBJ1-2	few	CASSYGTGGYGYTF	TGCGCCAGCAGCTACGGGACAGGGGGCTATGGCTACACCTTC
-	TRBV7-2	TRBJ2-7	-	CASSFDLTYEQYF	TGTGCCAGCAGCTTCGATCTAACCTACGAGCAGTACTTC
TRBD1	TRBV6-4	TRBJ1-6	-	CASTPGTGSNSPLHF	TGTGCCAGCACCCCAGGGACAGGGAGCAATTCACCCCTCCACTTT
TRBD2	TRBV19	TRBJ2-5	-	CASSVGTSGAETQYF	TGTGCCAGTAGTGTCGGGACTAGCGGGGCGGAGACCCAGTACTTC
TRBD2	TRBV18	TRBJ2-1	-	CASSPTSGTHNEQFF	TGTGCCAGCTCACCAACTAGCGGGACCCACAATGAGCAGTTCTTC
-	TRBV7-8	TRBJ2-5	-	CASSLKFVGRVIKETQYF	TGTGCCAGCAGCTTAAAGTTTGTGGGGCGTGTAATTAAAGAGACCCAGTACTTC
-	TRBV9	TRBJ2-1	-	CASRPTSSYNEQFF	TGTGCCAGCAGGCCCACGAGCTCCTACAATGAGCAGTTCTTC
TRBD2	TRBV5-1	TRBJ2-3	-	CASSLVGGGTDTQYF	TGCGCCAGCAGCTTGGTGGGAGGGGGCACAGATACGCAGTATTTT
-	TRBV4-2	TRBJ2-7	-	CASSQVLWGDEQYF	TGTGCCAGCAGCCAAGTGTTATGGGGGGACGAGCAGTACTTC
TRBD1	TRBV10-2	TRBJ1-6	-	CASSRQGKNSPLHF	TGCGCCAGCAGTCGACAGGGGAAGAATTCACCCCTCCACTTT
TRBD1	TRBV7-9	TRBJ1-6	-	CASSFDRVNSPLHF	TGTGCCAGCAGCTTTGACAGGGTAAATTCACCCCTCCACTTT
-	TRBV5-5	TRBJ1-6	-	CASSDRSSSYNSPLHF	TGTGCCAGCAGCGACAGATCAAGCTCCTATAATTCACCCCTCCACTTT
-	TRBV6-5	TRBJ2-7	-	CASSITSSSYEQYF	TGTGCCAGCAGCATTACGTCCAGCTCCTACGAGCAGTACTTC
TRBD2	TRBV27	TRBJ2-2	-	CASSLRVAGGRGTGELFF	TGTGCCAGCAGTTTACGGGTAGCGGGGGGCCGGGGCACCGGGGAGCTGTTTTTT
-	TRBV14	TRBJ1-6	-	CASSQGLHQNSPLHF	TGTGCCAGCAGCCAAGGATTACACCAGAATTCACCCCTCCACTTT
-	TRBV6-1	TRBJ1-5	-	CASSEGGQPQHF	TGTGCCAGCAGTGAAGGAGGTCAGCCCCAGCATTTT
-	TRBV3-1/TRBV3-2	TRBJ1-6	-	CASRLRGQPNSPLHF	TGTGCCAGCAGACTTCGGGGACAACCTAATTCACCCCTCCACTTT
-	TRBV4-2	TRBJ1-1	-	CASSQASGGTEAFF	TGTGCCAGCAGCCAAGCGTCAGGAGGGACTGAAGCTTTCTTT
TRBD1	TRBV10-3	TRBJ2-7	-	CAISSQGTHEQYF	TGTGCCATCAGTTCACAGGGGACCCACGAGCAGTACTTC